This TCR beta chain came from a study of memory CD4+ T cells and cytomegalovirus serostatus. Points from the study as a whole: Repertoires predicted CMV serostatus with median bootstrapped AUC of about 0.95.

Only one count was recorded for this clone. The antigen is not known. Per the original data handling: Out-of-frame sequences were removed, leaving about 2,300,000 distinct TCRbeta sequences. Produced via immunoSEQ multiplex PCR; TCRdb's table is partial and in-frame only. V, J and clone size are taken as reported in that table, and D and trimming were inferred from the DNA itself. Of roughly 50,000 clones in the sample, approximately 82% were seen once. Single viable CD3+CD4+CD8-CD45RO+ cells were sorted as the memory CD4+ T cells. The sample comprised memory CD4+ T cells from blood. This receptor was taken from an adult in good health and CMV-seronegative. Some clones in this sample may be carry-over from other donors' samples.

As DNA, the CDR3 is TGTGCCAGCAGATCCCCCCGGGACACCAAATACGAGCAGTACTTC. It is translated as CASRSPRDTKYEQYF. This chain connects TRBV11-2 to TRBJ2-7, with D perhaps TRBD1 (6 bases). Germline values: CDR1 SGHAT, CDR2 FQNNGV. CDR3 length: 15 amino acids. The germline V and J ends were trimmed by 6 bases and 4 bases, with 19 bases remaining between them.